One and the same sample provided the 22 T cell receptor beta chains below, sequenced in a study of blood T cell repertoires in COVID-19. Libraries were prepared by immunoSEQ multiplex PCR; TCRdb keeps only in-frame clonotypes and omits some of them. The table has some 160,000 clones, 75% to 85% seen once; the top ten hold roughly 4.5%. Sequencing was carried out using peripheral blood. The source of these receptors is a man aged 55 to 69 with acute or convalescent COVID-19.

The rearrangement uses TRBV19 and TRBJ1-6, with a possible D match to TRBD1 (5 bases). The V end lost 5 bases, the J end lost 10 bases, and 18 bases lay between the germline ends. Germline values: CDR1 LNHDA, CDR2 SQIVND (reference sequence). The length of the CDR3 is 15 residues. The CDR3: CASSGDVGLWSPLHF. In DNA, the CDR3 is TGTGCCAGTAGTGGAGATGTGGGGCTATGGTCACCCCTCCACTTT. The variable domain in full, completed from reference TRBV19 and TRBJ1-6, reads DGGITQSPKYLFRKEGQNVTLSCEQNLNHDAMYWYRQDPGQGLRLIYYSQIVNDFQKGDIAEGYSVSREKKESFPLTVTSAQKNPTAFYLCASSGDVGLWSPLHFGNGTRLTVT.

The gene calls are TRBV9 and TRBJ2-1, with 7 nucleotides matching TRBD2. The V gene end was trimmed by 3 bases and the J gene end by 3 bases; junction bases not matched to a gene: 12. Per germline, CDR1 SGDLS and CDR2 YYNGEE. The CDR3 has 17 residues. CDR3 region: CASSATPGTIFYNEQFF. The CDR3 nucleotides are TGTGCCAGCAGCGCAACCCCCGGGACTATCTTCTACAATGAGCAGTTCTTC. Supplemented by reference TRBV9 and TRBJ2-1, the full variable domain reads DSGVTQTPKHLITATGQRVTLRCSPRSGDLSVYWYQQSLDQGLQFLIQYYNGEERAKGNILERFSAQQFPDLHSELNLSSLELGDSALYFCASSATPGTIFYNEQFFGPGTRLTVL.

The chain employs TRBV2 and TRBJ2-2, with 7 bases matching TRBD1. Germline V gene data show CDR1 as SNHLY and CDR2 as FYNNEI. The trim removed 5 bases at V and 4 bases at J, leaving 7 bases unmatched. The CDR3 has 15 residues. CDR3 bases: TGTGCCAGCAGTCCACACACAGGGGCCACCGGGGAGCTGTTTTTT. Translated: CASSPHTGATGELFF.

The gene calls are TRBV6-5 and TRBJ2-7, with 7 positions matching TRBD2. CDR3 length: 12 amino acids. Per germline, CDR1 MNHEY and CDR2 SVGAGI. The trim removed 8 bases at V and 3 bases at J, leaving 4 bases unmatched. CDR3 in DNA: TGTGCCAGCCGGGGGGACTTCTACGAGCAGTACTTC. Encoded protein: CASRGDFYEQYF.

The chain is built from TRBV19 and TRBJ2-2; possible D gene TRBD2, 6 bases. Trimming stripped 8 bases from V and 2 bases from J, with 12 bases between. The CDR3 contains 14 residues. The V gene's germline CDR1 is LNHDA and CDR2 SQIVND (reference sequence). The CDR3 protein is CASWAGINTGELFF. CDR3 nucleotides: TGTGCCAGTTGGGCGGGGATAAACACCGGGGAGCTGTTTTTT.

The CDR3 loop reads CASSRDSRMNTEAFF. In DNA form, the CDR3 reads TGTGCCAGTAGTCGGGACAGCAGAATGAACACTGAAGCTTTCTTT. The rearrangement links TRBV19 to TRBJ1-1; TRBD1 matches 7 bases. The V and J ends lost 5 bases and 0 bases, in that order; junction bases with no gene match: 6. Germline lookup yields CDR1 LNHDA and CDR2 SQIVND (reference sequence). This CDR3 is 15 amino acids long.

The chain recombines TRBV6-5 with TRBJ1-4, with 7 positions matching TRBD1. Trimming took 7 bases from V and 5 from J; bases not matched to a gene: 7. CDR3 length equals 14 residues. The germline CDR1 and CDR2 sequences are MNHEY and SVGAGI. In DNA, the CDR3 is TGTGCCAGCAACGACAGGGACCCCAATGAAAAACTGTTTTTT. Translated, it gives CASNDRDPNEKLFF.

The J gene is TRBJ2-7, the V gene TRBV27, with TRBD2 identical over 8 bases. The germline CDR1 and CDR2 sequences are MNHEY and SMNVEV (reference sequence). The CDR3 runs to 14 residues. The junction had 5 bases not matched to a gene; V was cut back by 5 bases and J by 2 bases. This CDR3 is CASSPAGETYEQYF. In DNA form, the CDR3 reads TGTGCCAGCAGTCCAGCGGGAGAGACCTACGAGCAGTACTTC.

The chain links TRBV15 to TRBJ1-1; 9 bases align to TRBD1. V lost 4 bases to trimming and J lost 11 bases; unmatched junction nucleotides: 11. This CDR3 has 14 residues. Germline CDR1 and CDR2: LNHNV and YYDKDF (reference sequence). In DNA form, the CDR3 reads TGTGCCACCAGCATAGGACAGGGGCCGGGGGTGGCTTTCTTT. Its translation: CATSIGQGPGVAFF.

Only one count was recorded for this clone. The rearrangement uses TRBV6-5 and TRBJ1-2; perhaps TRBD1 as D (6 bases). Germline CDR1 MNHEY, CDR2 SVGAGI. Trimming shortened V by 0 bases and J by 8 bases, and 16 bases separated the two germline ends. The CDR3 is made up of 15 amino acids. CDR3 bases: TGTGCCAGCAGTTACTCCCTTACAGGGCTGGGCGGCTACACCTTC. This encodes CASSYSLTGLGGYTF.

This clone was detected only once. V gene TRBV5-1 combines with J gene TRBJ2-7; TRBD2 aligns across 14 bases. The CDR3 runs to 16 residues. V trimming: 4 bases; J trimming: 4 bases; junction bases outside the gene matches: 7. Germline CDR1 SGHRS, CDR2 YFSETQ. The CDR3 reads CASSPGTSGRGYEQYF. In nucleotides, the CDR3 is TGCGCCAGCAGCCCCGGGACTAGCGGGAGAGGGTACGAGCAGTACTTC.

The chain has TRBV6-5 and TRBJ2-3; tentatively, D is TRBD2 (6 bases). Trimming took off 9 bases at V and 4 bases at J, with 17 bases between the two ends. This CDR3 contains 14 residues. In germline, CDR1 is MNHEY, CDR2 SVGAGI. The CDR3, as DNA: TGTGCCAGGGGAGCCGGAGGGGTTGCAGATACGCAGTATTTT. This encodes CARGAGGVADTQYF.

As DNA, the CDR3 is TGCGCCAGCAGCTTGGGTTGGGGACTAGCGGGAGCGGAGACCCAGTACTTC. This translates into CASSLGWGLAGAETQYF. The gene calls are TRBV5-1 and TRBJ2-5, with TRBD2 matching 14 bases. The length of the CDR3 is 17 residues. J gave up 5 bases and V 0 bases, and 6 bases lay outside the gene matches. Looked up from germline, CDR1 is SGHRS and CDR2 is YFSETQ.

CDR3: CASSLYFGTGVDEQYF. The CDR3 DNA is TGTGCCAGCAGCTTATATTTTGGGACAGGGGTCGACGAGCAGTACTTC. The chain has TRBV11-2 and TRBJ2-7; 10 bases agree with TRBD1. CDR3 size: 16 residues. Germline CDR1 SGHAT, CDR2 FQNNGV. Trimming at V came to 2 bases and at J to 5 bases, leaving 9 bases not matched to a gene. The full variable domain, in which reference TRBV11-2 and TRBJ2-7 provide the parts outside the CDR3, is EAGVAQSPRYKIIEKRQSVAFWCNPISGHATLYWYQQILGQGPKLLIQFQNNGVVDDSQLPKDRFSAERLKGVDSTLKIQPAKLEDSAVYLCASSLYFGTGVDEQYFGPGTRLTVT.

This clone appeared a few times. The CDR3 reads CASSQSGFEQYF. The CDR3 DNA sequence: TGTGCCAGCAGCCAAAGCGGGTTCGAGCAGTACTTC. The rearrangement links TRBV3-1 (or the pseudogene TRBV3-2) to TRBJ2-7; perhaps TRBD2 as D (6 bases). The CDR3 runs 12 residues. V lost 2 bases to trimming and J lost 6 bases, with 8 bases between them. The germline CDR1 and CDR2 sequences are LGHDT and YNNKEL (reference sequence).

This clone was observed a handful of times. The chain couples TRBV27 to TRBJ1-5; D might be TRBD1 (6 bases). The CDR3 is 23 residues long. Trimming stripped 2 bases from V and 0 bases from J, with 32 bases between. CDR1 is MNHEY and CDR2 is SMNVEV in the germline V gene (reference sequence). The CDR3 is CASSLRFSGPHKRRGPSNQPQHF. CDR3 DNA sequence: TGTGCCAGCAGTTTAAGGTTTTCAGGCCCGCATAAACGCAGGGGTCCTAGCAATCAGCCCCAGCATTTT.

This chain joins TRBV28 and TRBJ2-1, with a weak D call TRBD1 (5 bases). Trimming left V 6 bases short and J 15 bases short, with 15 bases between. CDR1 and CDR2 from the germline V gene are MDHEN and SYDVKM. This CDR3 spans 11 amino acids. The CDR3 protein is CASSLQERRFF. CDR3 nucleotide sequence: TGTGCCAGCAGCCTACAGGAACGGCGGTTCTTC.

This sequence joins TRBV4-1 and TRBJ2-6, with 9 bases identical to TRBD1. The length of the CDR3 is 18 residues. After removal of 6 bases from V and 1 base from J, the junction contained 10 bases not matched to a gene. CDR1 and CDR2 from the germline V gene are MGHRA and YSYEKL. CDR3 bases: TGCGCCAGCAGTAATCAAGGACAGGGGTTTTCTGGGGCCAACGTCCTGACTTTC. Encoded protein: CASSNQGQGFSGANVLTF.

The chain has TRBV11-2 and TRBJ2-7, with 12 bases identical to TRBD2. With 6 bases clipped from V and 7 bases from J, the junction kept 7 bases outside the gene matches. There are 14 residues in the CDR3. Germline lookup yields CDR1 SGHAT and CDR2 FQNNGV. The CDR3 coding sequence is TGTGCCAGCAGTCTAGCGGGAGGGCCGAGGGAGCAGTACTTC. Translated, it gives CASSLAGGPREQYF. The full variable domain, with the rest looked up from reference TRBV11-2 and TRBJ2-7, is EAGVAQSPRYKIIEKRQSVAFWCNPISGHATLYWYQQILGQGPKLLIQFQNNGVVDDSQLPKDRFSAERLKGVDSTLKIQPAKLEDSAVYLCASSLAGGPREQYFGPGTRLTVT.

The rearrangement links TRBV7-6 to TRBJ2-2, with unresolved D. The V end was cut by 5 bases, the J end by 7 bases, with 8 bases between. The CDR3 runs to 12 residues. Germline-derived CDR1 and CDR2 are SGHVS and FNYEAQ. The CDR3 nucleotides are TGTGCCAGCAGCCCCTTCGGCGGGGAGCTGTTTTTT. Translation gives CASSPFGGELFF.

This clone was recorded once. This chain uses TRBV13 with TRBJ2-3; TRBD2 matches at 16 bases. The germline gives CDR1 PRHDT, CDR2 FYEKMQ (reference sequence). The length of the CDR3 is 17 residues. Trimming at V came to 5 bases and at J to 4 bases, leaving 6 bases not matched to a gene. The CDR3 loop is CASSTGTSGRASDTQYF. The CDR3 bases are TGTGCCAGCAGCACCGGGACTAGCGGGAGGGCCTCAGATACGCAGTATTTT.

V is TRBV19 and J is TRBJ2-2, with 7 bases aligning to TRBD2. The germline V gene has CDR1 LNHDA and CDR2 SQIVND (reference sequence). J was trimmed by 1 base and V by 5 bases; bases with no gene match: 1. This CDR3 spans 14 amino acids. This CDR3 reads CASSPGGNTGELFF. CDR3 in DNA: TGTGCCAGTAGTCCGGGGGGGAACACCGGGGAGCTGTTTTTT.